A single sample is the source of the 4 T cell receptor beta chains below, sequenced in a study of glioma-infiltrating T cells. The iRepertoire nested amplicon-rescue multiplex PCR amplified TCR alpha and beta CDR3s from RNA. TCRdb re-called the multiplex PCR reads through MiXCR, storing one row per CDR3 protein. The sample has approximately 100,000 distinct CDR3 sequences, around a quarter seen once; the top ten hold around 30%. Sequenced: glioma tissue, nonneoplastic brain tissue, or PBMCs (not recorded which). The receptors stem from a human donor with low-grade glioma or glioblastoma, undergoing nonglioma brain surgery, or in good health (not recorded which).

Details on this clonotype: This is likely a read error, given that the CDR3 carries no conserved phenylalanine or tryptophan at its end. This chain connects TRBV7-2 to TRBJ1-1, with unresolved D. This CDR3 region has 14 residues. CDR1 and CDR2 (germline): SGHTA, FQGNSA. Trimming stripped 4 bases from V and 1 base from J, with 10 bases between. CDR3 in DNA: TGTGCCAGCAGCTACATTCCTTCGAACACTGAAGCTTTCATT. Translation: CASSYIPSNTEAFI.

V gene TRBV12-3 or TRBV12-4 combines with J gene TRBJ1-5, with 7 bases that match TRBD1. Trimming took 6 bases from V and 6 from J; bases not matched to a gene: 14. There are 16 residues in the CDR3. The CDR3 loop is CASSPGQWSSGQPQHF. The CDR3 DNA sequence: TGTGCCAGCAGCCCGGGACAGTGGTCCTCAGGTCAGCCCCAGCATTTT.

This clonotype was seen repeatedly, ten times or more. The rearrangement uses TRBV15 and TRBJ1-6; 11 bases are shared with TRBD1. Germline values: CDR1 LNHNV, CDR2 YYDKDF (reference sequence). The CDR3 consists of 17 residues. V lost 0 bases and J lost 8; bases outside the gene matches: 6. In DNA, the CDR3 is TGTGCCACCAGCAGAGATAGGTCGGGACAGGGGGATTCACCCCTCCACTTT. It is translated as CATSRDRSGQGDSPLHF.

There are many counts of this clonotype. The V gene is TRBV27, the J gene TRBJ2-5; a weak D match, TRBD1 (5 bases). Germline CDR1 MNHEY, CDR2 SMNVEV (reference sequence). V was clipped by 5 bases and J by 2 bases, with 15 bases between them. The CDR3 extends over 15 amino acids. CDR3 amino acids: CASSGVRANQETQYF. The DNA for the CDR3 is TGTGCCAGCAGTGGGGTCAGGGCTAATCAAGAGACCCAGTACTTC.